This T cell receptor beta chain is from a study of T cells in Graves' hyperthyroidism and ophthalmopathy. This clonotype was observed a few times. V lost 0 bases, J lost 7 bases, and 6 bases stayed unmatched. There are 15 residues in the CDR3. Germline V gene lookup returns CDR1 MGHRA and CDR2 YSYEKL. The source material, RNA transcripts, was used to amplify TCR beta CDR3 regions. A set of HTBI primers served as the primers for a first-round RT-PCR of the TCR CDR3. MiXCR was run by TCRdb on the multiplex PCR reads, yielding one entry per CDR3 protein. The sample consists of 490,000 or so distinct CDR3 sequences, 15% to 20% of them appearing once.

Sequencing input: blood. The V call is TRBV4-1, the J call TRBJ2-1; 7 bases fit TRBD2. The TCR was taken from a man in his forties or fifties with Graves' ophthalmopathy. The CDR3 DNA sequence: TGCGCCAGCAGCCAAGAGGGCGGTAGCGGGAATGAGCAGTTCTTC. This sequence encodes CASSQEGGSGNEQFF.